The clone carrying this T cell receptor (beta chain) was observed a handful of times. Its specificity is unknown. The study reverse transcribed the entire isolated RNA, so it sequenced expressed TCRB transcripts. The method was immunoSEQ multiplex PCR; TCRdb's version includes in-frame clones alone and lacks a portion of them. This sample carries under 150,000 clones, approximately 10% of them seen once, and the ten largest clones take 0.7% to 0.85%. The sample is drawn from a study of beta chain features in type 1 diabetes. Study-wide findings and caveats: TCRB CDR3s were moderately but significantly shorter in Type 1 diabetes patients in all four CD4+ subsets.

The CDR3 sequence is 14 residues long. Germline-derived CDR1 and CDR2 are SGHRS and YFSETQ. The V segment lost 4 bases and the J segment 1 base; nucleotides outside the gene matches: 2. Material: central memory CD4+ T cells from blood. This TCR came from a man between 25 and 39 years old with type 1 diabetes. The chain links TRBV5-1 to TRBJ2-1; 7 bases agree with TRBD2. As DNA, the CDR3 is TGCGCCAGCAGCCCAGCGGGGTCCTACAATGAGCAGTTCTTC. It translates to CASSPAGSYNEQFF.